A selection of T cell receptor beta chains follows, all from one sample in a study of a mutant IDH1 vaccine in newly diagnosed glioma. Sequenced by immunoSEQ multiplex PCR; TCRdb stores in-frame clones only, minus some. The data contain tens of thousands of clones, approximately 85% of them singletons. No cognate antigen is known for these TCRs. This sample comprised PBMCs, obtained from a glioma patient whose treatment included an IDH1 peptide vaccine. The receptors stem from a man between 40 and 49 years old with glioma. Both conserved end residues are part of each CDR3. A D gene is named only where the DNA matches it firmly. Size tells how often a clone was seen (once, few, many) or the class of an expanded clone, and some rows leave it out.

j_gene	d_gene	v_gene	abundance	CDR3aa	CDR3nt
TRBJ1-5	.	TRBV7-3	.	CASSLKGGQPQHF	TGTGCCAGCAGCCTAAAAGGTGGTCAGCCCCAGCATTTT
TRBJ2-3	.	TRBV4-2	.	CASSQGVGSWDTQYF	TGTGCCAGCAGCCAAGGGGTCGGGAGCTGGGATACGCAGTATTTT
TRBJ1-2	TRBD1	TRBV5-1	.	CASSNEGQGASGYTF	TGCGCCAGCAGCAACGAAGGACAGGGGGCATCTGGCTACACCTTC
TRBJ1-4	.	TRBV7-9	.	CASSLGERQSEKLFF	TGTGCCAGCAGCTTAGGGGAGCGTCAGAGTGAAAAACTGTTTTTT
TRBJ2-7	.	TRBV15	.	CATRGGGTYEQYF	TGTGCCACCAGGGGAGGGGGGACCTACGAGCAGTACTTC
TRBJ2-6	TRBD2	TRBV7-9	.	CAKLELGLAGHSGANVLTF	TGTGCCAAACTAGAACTGGGACTAGCGGGGCACTCTGGGGCCAACGTCCTGACTTTC
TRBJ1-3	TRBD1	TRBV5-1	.	CASSRGGESSGNTIYF	TGCGCCAGCAGCCGAGGGGGCGAGTCGTCTGGAAACACCATATATTTT
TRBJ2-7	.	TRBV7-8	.	CASSELQNSYEQYF	TGTGCCAGCAGCGAGTTACAGAACTCCTACGAGCAGTACTTC
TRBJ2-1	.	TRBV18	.	CASRTDGNEQFF	TGTGCCAGCCGGACAGACGGCAATGAGCAGTTCTTC
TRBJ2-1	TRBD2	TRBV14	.	CASSQEVLAGVANEQFF	TGTGCCAGCAGCCAAGAGGTGCTAGCGGGAGTCGCCAATGAGCAGTTCTTC
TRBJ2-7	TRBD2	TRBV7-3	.	CASSDQGGGPYYEQYF	TGTGCCAGCAGCGACCAGGGCGGGGGTCCCTACTACGAGCAGTACTTC
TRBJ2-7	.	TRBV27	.	CASSLSGGSYEQYF	TGTGCCAGCAGTTTATCGGGAGGATCCTACGAGCAGTACTTC
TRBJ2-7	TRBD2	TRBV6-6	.	CASSNIAGRSYEQYF	TGTGCCAGCAGTAACATAGCGGGCCGCTCCTACGAGCAGTACTTC
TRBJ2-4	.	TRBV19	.	CASKSTSVLNIQYF	TGTGCCAGTAAGTCCACATCCGTCCTGAACATTCAGTACTTC
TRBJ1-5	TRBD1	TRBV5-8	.	CASTNRDRGRSWTQHF	TGTGCCAGCACTAACCGGGACAGGGGGCGGAGCTGGACCCAGCATTTT
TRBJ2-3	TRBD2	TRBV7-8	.	CASSLTGLAGGVEYF	TGTGCCAGCAGCTTAACGGGACTAGCGGGAGGGGTGGAATATTTT
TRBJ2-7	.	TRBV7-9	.	CASSLTYEQYF	TGTGCCAGCAGCCTTACCTACGAGCAGTACTTC
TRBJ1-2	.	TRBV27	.	CASSLEGGYGYTF	TGTGCCAGCAGTTTAGAGGGGGGATATGGCTACACCTTC
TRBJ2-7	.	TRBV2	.	CASSEGAGTYEQYF	TGTGCCAGCAGTGAAGGGGCGGGTACCTACGAGCAGTACTTC
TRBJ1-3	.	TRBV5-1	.	CASSLAVGIRGNTIYF	TGCGCCAGCAGCTTGGCCGTCGGGATAAGAGGAAACACCATATATTTT
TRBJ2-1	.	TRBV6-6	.	CASSPWVRSDNNEQFF	TGTGCCAGCAGCCCTTGGGTCCGGAGCGACAACAATGAGCAGTTCTTC
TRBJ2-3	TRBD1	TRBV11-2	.	CASSLRVLTGGNTDTQYF	TGTGCCAGCAGCTTACGGGTGTTAACAGGGGGGAACACAGATACGCAGTATTTT
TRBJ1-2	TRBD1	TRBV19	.	CASRTGTDGYTF	TGTGCCAGCAGGACCGGGACAGATGGCTACACCTTC
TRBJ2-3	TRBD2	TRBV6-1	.	CASSDERTHRLAGYTDTQYF	TGTGCCAGCAGTGATGAGAGGACACATCGACTAGCGGGGTACACAGATACGCAGTATTTT
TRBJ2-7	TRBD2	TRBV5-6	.	CASSLLQRDPYEQYF	TGTGCCAGCAGCTTGCTCCAGCGGGACCCCTACGAGCAGTACTTC
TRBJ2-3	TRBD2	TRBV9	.	CASSVSGRGSTDTQYF	TGTGCCAGCAGCGTTAGCGGGAGGGGAAGCACAGATACGCAGTATTTT
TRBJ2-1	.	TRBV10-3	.	CAITERESRNEQFF	TGTGCCATCACGGAGAGGGAGTCGCGCAATGAGCAGTTCTTC
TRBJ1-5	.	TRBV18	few	CASSPQKGNQPQHF	TGTGCCAGCTCACCACAAAAGGGGAATCAGCCCCAGCATTTT
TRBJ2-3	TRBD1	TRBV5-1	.	CASSYQQGARTDTQYF	TGCGCCAGCAGCTACCAACAGGGGGCGCGTACAGATACGCAGTATTTT